Included here is one TCR beta chain sequence, with context. Its cognate antigen is unknown. This entry comes from a study of OX40 agonist ivuxolimab in advanced cancers. Across the study: Ivuxolimab, an antibody acting as an agonist of OX40 (CD134), was used to treat patients.

Here immunoSEQ multiplex PCR was the method, and the copy in TCRdb shows in-frame clones only, minus some. Found here are roughly 100,000 clones, more than 75% of them singletons; the top ten hold 0.3% to 0.35%. This CDR3 has 13 amino acids. Germline assignment: CDR1 SGHRS and CDR2 YFSETQ. V lost 0 bases, J lost 4 bases, and 8 bases lay in between. Autoimmune disease history or systemic immunosuppression barred patients. Broader study findings: Clonal expansion was seen in CD4+ and CD8+ blood T cells by week 6 at 0.1 to 3.0 mg/kg.

Sequencing used CD4+ or CD8+ T cells sorted from blood, obtained in a trial of the OX40 agonist ivuxolimab. The genes are TRBV5-1 and TRBJ2-7; no clear D. The source of this sequence is an adult with an advanced solid tumor such as melanoma, head and neck, liver or kidney cancer. In DNA form, the CDR3 reads TGCGCCAGCAGCTTGGGTTACCTATACGAGCAGTACTTC. Its translation is CASSLGYLYEQYF. The full variable domain, its missing parts supplied by reference TRBV5-1 and TRBJ2-7, is KAGVTQTPRYLIKTRGQQVTLSCSPISGHRSVSWYQQTPGQGLQFLFEYFSETQRNKGNFPGRFSGRQFSNSRSEMNVSTLELGDSALYLCASSLGYLYEQYFGPGTRLTVT.